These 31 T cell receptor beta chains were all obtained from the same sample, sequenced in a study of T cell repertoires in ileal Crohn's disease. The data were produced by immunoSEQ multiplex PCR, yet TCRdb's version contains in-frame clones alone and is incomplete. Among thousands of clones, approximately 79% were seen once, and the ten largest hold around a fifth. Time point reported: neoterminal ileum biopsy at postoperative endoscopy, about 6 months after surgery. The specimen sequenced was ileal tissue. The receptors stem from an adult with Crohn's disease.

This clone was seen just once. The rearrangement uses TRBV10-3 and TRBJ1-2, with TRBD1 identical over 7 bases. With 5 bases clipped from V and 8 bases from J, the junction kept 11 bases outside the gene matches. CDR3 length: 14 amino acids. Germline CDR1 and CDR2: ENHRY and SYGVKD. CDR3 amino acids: CAISLRGQASGYTF. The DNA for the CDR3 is TGTGCCATCAGTTTACGCGGACAGGCCTCCGGCTACACCTTC.

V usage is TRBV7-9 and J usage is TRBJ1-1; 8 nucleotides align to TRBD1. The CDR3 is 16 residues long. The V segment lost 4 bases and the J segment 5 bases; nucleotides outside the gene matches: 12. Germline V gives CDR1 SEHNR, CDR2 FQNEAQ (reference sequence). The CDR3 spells CASSSGQGGERTEAFF. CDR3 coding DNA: TGTGCCAGCAGCTCCGGACAGGGCGGAGAGAGGACTGAAGCTTTCTTT.

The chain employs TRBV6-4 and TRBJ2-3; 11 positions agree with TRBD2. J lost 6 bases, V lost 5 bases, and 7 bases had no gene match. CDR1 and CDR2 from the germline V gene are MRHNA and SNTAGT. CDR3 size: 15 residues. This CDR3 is CASSQLAGVKDTQYF. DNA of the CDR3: TGTGCCAGCAGTCAACTAGCGGGAGTTAAGGATACGCAGTATTTT.

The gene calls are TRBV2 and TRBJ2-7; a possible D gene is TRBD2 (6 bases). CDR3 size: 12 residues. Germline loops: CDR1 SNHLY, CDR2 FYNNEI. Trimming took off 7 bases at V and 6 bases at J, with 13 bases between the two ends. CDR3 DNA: TGTGCCAGCACTAGTAGCGGTCGCGAGCAGTACTTC. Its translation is CASTSSGREQYF.

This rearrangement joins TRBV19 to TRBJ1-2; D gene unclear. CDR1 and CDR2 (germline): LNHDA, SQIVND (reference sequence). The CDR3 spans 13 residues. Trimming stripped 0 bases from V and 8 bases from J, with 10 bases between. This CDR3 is CASSIDGLKGYTF. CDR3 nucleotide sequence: TGTGCCAGTAGTATAGACGGACTGAAAGGCTACACCTTC.

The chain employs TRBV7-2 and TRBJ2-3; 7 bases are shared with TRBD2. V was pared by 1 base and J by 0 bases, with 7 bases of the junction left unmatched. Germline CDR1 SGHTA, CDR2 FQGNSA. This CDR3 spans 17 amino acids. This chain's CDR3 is CASSLEGSGPSTDTQYF. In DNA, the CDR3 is TGTGCCAGCAGCTTAGAGGGTAGCGGGCCTAGCACAGATACGCAGTATTTT.

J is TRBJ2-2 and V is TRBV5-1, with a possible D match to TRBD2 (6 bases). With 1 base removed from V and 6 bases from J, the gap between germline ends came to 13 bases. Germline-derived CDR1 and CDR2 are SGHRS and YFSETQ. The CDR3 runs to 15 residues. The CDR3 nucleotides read TGCGCCAGCAGCTTGCTGGAGGGCCTGGCCGGGGAGCTGTTTTTT. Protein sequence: CASSLLEGLAGELFF.

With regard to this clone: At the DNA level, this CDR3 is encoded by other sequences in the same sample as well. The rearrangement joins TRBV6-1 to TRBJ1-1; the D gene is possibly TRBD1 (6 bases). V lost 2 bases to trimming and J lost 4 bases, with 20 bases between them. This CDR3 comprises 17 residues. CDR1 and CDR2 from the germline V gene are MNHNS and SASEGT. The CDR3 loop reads CASSERFRTAPITEAFF. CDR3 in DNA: TGTGCCAGCAGTGAAAGGTTTAGGACAGCTCCTATCACTGAAGCTTTCTTT.

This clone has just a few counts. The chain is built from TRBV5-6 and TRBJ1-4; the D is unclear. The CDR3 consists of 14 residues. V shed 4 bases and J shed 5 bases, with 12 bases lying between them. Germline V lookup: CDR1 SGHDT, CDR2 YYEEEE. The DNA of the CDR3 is TGTGCCAGCAGCCTATGGGGAGGAAATGAAAAACTGTTTTTT. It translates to CASSLWGGNEKLFF.

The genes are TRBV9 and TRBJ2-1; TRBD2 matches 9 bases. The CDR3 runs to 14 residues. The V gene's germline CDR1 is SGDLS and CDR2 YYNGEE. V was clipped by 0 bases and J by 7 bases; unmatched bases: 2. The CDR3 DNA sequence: TGTGCCAGCAGCGTAGAAACTAGCGGGAATGAGCAGTTCTTC. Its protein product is CASSVETSGNEQFF.

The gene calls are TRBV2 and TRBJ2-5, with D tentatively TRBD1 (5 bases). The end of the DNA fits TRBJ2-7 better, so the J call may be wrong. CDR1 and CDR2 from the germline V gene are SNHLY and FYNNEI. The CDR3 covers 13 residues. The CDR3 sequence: CASVPWGVGEQYF. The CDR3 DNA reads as TGTGCCAGCGTCCCCTGGGGCGTTGGCGAGCAGTACTTC.

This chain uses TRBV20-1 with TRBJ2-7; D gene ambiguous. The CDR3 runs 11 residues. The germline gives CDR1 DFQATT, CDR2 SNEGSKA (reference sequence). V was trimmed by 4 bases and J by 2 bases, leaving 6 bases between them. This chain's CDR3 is CSAKQTYEQYF. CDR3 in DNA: TGCAGTGCTAAACAGACCTACGAGCAGTACTTC.

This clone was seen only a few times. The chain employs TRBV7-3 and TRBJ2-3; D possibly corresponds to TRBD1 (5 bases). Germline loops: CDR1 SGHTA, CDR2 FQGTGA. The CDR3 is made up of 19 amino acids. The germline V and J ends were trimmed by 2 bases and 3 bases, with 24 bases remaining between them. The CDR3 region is CASSLRITPDSLNTDTQYF. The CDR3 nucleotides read TGTGCCAGCAGCTTACGGATTACGCCCGACAGCCTAAATACAGATACGCAGTATTTT.

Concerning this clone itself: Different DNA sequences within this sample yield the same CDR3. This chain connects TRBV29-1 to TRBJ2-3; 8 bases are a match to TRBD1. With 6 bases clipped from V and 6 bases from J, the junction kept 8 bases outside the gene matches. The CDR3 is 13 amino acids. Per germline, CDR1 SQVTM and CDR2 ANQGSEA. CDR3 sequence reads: CSVGQGAHDTQYF. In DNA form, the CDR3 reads TGCAGCGTAGGGCAGGGGGCGCATGATACGCAGTATTTT.

The CDR3 DNA follows: TGTGCCAGCAGCACGGTGGGGGGAGGCACAGATACGCAGTATTTT. As protein: CASSTVGGGTDTQYF. This chain uses TRBV5-5 with TRBJ2-3; maybe TRBD2 (6 bases). The germline V gene encodes CDR1 SGHKS and CDR2 YYEKEE (reference sequence). The V and J ends lost 4 bases and 1 base respectively, with 13 bases between them. The CDR3 runs 15 residues.

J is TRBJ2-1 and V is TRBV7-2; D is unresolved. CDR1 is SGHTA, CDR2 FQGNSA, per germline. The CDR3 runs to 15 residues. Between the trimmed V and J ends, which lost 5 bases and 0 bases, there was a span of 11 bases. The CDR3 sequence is CASSHDFGSYNEQFF. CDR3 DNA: TGTGCCAGCAGCCACGACTTCGGCTCCTACAATGAGCAGTTCTTC.

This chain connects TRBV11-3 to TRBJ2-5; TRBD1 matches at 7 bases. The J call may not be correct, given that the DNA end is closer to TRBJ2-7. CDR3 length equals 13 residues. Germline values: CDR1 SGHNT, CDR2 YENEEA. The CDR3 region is CASSVTGSYEQYF. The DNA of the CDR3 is TGTGCCAGCAGCGTGACAGGGTCCTACGAGCAGTACTTC.

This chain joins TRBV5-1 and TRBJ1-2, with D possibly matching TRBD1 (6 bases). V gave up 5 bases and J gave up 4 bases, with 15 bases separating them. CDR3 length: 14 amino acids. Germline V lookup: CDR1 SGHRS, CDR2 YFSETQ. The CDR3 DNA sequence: TGCGCCAGCAGAGGGCCAGGGGCTTTCTATGGCTACACCTTC. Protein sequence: CASRGPGAFYGYTF.

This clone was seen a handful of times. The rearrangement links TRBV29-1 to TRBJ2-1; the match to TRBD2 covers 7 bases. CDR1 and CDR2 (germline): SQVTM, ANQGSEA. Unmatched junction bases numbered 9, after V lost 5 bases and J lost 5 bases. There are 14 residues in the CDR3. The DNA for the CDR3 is TGCAGCGTTTCTGGCGGGGGTTTTCACAATGAGCAGTTCTTC. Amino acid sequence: CSVSGGGFHNEQFF.

This CDR3 reads CASSPYYRVGYEKLFF. The CDR3 DNA is TGCGCCAGCAGCCCATACTACAGGGTGGGTTACGAAAAACTGTTTTTT. The gene calls are TRBV4-3 and TRBJ1-4; D may be TRBD1 (6 bases). V shed 4 bases and J shed 8 bases, with 20 bases lying between them. Germline V lookup: CDR1 LGHNA, CDR2 YSLEER. The CDR3 is made up of 16 amino acids.

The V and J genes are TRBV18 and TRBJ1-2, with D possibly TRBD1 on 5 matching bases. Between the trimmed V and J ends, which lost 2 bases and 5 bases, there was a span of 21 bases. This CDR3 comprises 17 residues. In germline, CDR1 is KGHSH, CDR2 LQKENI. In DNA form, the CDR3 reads TGTGCCAGCTCACCAAGTCCGGGACTTCCCTTATTATATGGCTACACCTTC. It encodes CASSPSPGLPLLYGYTF.

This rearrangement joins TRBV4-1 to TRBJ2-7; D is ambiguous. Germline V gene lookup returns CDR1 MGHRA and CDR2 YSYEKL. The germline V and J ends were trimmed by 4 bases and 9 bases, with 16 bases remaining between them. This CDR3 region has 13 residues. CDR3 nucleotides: TGCGCCAGCAGCCCATTTCGAGGAAGGCGGCAGTACTTC. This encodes CASSPFRGRRQYF.

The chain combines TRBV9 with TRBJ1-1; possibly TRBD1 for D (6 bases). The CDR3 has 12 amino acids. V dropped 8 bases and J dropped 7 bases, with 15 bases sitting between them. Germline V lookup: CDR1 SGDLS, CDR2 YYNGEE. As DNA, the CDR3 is TGTGCCAGTTCAGGGGTTGTCGGTGAAGCTTTCTTT. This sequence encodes CASSGVVGEAFF.

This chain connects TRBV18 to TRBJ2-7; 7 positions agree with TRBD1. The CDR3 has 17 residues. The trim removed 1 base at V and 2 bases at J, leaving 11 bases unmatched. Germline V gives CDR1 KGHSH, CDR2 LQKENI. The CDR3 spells CASSPRPGQSPTYEQYF. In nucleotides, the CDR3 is TGTGCCAGCTCACCACGGCCGGGACAGAGTCCTACCTACGAGCAGTACTTC.

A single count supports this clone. The CDR3 region is CASSPLIQVNTEAFF. The CDR3 coding sequence is TGTGCCAGCAGCCCCCTGATCCAGGTGAACACTGAAGCTTTCTTT. V usage is TRBV9 and J usage is TRBJ1-1; D is ambiguous. Germline V gene sequence: CDR1 SGDLS, CDR2 YYNGEE. Trimming left V 4 bases short and J 0 bases short, with 13 bases between. The CDR3 has 15 residues.

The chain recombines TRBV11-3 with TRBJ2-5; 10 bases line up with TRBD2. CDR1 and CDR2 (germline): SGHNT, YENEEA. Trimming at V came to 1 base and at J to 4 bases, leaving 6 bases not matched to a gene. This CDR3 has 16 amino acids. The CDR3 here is CASSLGLLAGTETQYF. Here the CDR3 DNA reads TGTGCCAGCAGCTTAGGTCTACTAGCGGGAACAGAGACCCAGTACTTC.

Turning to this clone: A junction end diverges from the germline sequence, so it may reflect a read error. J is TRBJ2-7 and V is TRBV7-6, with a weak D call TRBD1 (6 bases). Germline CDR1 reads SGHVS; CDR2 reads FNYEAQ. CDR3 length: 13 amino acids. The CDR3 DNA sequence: TGTGCCAGCAGCTCCTCTATAAGTGGGGGCCCTGACTTC. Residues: CASSSSISGGPDF.

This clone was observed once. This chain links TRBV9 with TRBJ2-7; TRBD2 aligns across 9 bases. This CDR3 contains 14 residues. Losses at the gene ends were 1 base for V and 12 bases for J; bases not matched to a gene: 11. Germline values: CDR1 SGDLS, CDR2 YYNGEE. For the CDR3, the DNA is TGTGCCAGCAGCGTAAGGTCTAGCGGGAATCCCCGGTACTTC. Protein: CASSVRSSGNPRYF.

The CDR3 DNA reads as TGTGCCTGGTATGAGGGGAACACTGAAGCTTTCTTT. Its translation is CAWYEGNTEAFF. The gene calls are TRBV30 and TRBJ1-1; D unclear. This CDR3 region has 12 residues. Germline V gene sequence: CDR1 GTSNPN, CDR2 SVGIG (reference sequence). V lost 5 bases to trimming and J lost 1 base, with 8 bases between them.

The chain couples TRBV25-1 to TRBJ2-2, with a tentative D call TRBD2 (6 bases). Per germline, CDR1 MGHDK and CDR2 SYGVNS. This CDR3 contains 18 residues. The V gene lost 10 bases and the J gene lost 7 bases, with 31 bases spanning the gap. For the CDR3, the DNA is TGTGCCATCAACCTCTCTATGGGACTTATAACAGACAACGGGGAGCTGTTTTTT. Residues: CAINLSMGLITDNGELFF.

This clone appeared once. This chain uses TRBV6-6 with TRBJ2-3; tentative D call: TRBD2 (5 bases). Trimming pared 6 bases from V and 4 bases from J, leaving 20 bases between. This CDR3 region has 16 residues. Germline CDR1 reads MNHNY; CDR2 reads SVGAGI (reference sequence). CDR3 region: CASRPTGRGWADTQYF. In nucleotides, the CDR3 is TGTGCCAGCAGACCTACGGGCCGAGGGTGGGCAGATACGCAGTATTTT.